The entry below describes one TCR beta chain. Its specificity is unknown. A junction end diverges from the germline sequence, so it may reflect a read error. The sample is drawn from a study of cytomegalovirus exposure and HLA in healthy donors. General observations from the study: Most likely, a cluster of highly shared sequence variants arose as a sequencing artifact. No immune exposure information besides CMV serostatus was available.

This CDR3 is built from 13 residues. Germline loops: CDR1 SGHTA, CDR2 FQGNSA. This PCR relied on a set of 60 Vbeta primers and 13 Jbeta primers. Using immunoSEQ multiplex PCR, the repertoire was profiled, and TCRdb retains in-frame clones only, with some absent. The table records 100,000 or so clones, roughly 83% of them present only once. V is TRBV7-2 and J is TRBJ2-6; tentative D call: TRBD2 (7 bases). Source material: PBMCs. The source of this sequence is a female donor in good health and CMV-seropositive. For the CDR3, the DNA is TGTGCCAGCGGGGGGGCTGGGGCCAACGGCCTGACTTTC. Residues: CASGGAGANGLTF.